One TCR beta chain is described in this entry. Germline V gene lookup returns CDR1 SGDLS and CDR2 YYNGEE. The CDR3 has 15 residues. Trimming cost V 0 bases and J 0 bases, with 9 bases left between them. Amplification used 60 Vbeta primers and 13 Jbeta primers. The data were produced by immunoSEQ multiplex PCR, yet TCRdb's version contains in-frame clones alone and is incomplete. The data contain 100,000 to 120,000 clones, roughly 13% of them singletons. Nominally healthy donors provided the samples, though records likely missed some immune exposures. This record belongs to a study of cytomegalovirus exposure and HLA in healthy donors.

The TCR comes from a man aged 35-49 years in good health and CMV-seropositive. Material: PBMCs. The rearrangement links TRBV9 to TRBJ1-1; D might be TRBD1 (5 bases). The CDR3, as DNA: TGTGCCAGCAGCGTAGCGGGGGGGTTGAACACTGAAGCTTTCTTT. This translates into CASSVAGGLNTEAFF. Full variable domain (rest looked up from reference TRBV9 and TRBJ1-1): DSGVTQTPKHLITATGQRVTLRCSPRSGDLSVYWYQQSLDQGLQFLIQYYNGEERAKGNILERFSAQQFPDLHSELNLSSLELGDSALYFCASSVAGGLNTEAFFGQGTRLTVV.